These 18 T cell receptor beta chains came from one sample sequenced in a study of T cell responses to AZD1222 COVID-19 vaccine. Profiled with immunoSEQ multiplex PCR; TCRdb holds only in-frame clones, not every one. This sample has under 70,000 clones, with over 75% found just once. The specimen was peripheral blood, collected on day 0 of AZD1222 vaccination. Source of these receptors: an adult in good health.

The rearrangement joins TRBV19 to TRBJ1-1, with a tentative D call TRBD1 (5 bases). CDR1 is LNHDA, CDR2 SQIVND, per germline (reference sequence). Trimming took off 1 base at V and 3 bases at J, with 12 bases between the two ends. CDR3 length: 15 residues. The DNA for the CDR3 is TGTGCCAGTAGTATAGGGGGCCACCTTGACACTGAAGCTTTCTTT. Its translation is CASSIGGHLDTEAFF.

This clone was detected only once. The chain carries TRBV11-2 and TRBJ2-3, with a tentative D call TRBD2 (7 bases). V was clipped by 5 bases and J by 6 bases, with 18 bases between them. Per germline, CDR1 SGHAT and CDR2 FQNNGV. The CDR3 is 15 amino acids. The DNA of the CDR3 is TGTGCCAGCAGCCGAAATTCGGGGGGCTCGGATACGCAGTATTTT. It translates to CASSRNSGGSDTQYF.

The chain combines TRBV5-4 with TRBJ2-1; either TRBD1 or TRBD2 may supply D (5 bases each). Deletions cut 0 bases from V and 7 bases from J, with 11 bases between. CDR3 size: 14 residues. Germline values: CDR1 SGHNT, CDR2 YYREEE (reference sequence). CDR3 in DNA: TGTGCCAGCAGCTTGGGGGGGAGAGGGAATGAGCAGTTCTTC. Residues: CASSLGGRGNEQFF.

The rearrangement links TRBV6-5 to TRBJ2-1; D not certain. Germline lookup yields CDR1 MNHEY and CDR2 SVGAGI. CDR3 length: 13 residues. Trimming removed 0 bases from V and 7 bases from J, with 7 bases in between. CDR3 sequence reads: CASSYSSSNEQFF. The CDR3 coding sequence is TGTGCCAGCAGTTACTCGAGTTCTAATGAGCAGTTCTTC.

V usage is TRBV3-1 (or the pseudogene TRBV3-2) and J usage is TRBJ1-1; no firm D call. V lost 1 base, J lost 1 base, and 10 bases lay in between. Germline V CDR1 and CDR2: LGHDT, YNNKEL (reference sequence). The CDR3 totals 15 residues. The CDR3 loop is CASSQGRHTNTEAFF. The CDR3 region has the DNA TGTGCCAGCAGCCAAGGAAGGCACACGAACACTGAAGCTTTCTTT.

Worth noting for this clone: The same CDR3 also results from other DNA sequences found in this sample. V usage is TRBV19 and J usage is TRBJ1-3, with D perhaps matching TRBD1 (5 bases). The germline V gene encodes CDR1 LNHDA and CDR2 SQIVND (reference sequence). Trimming pared 4 bases from V and 4 bases from J, leaving 8 bases between. CDR3 length: 13 residues. CDR3 sequence reads: CASSTGKGNTIYF. CDR3 DNA: TGTGCCAGTAGTACAGGGAAAGGAAACACCATATATTTT.

This chain connects TRBV7-9 to TRBJ1-1, with TRBD1 as a possible D gene (6 bases). The CDR3 loop spans 15 amino acids. Per the germline V gene, CDR1 is SEHNR and CDR2 is FQNEAQ (reference sequence). V was shortened by 4 bases and J by 5 bases, with 17 bases between the two germline ends. The CDR3 DNA follows: TGTGCCAGCAGCTATCCCCGCGGAGGGGGAACTGAAGCTTTCTTT. Encoded protein: CASSYPRGGGTEAFF.

This chain connects TRBV15 to TRBJ1-4, with 10 bases identical to TRBD1. The V segment lost 5 bases and the J segment 6 bases; nucleotides outside the gene matches: 6. The V gene's germline CDR1 is LNHNV and CDR2 YYDKDF (reference sequence). This CDR3 spans 15 amino acids. CDR3 residues: CATSYDRGQDEKLFF. The CDR3 bases are TGTGCCACCAGCTACGACAGGGGGCAAGATGAAAAACTGTTTTTT.

The rearrangement uses TRBV20-1 and TRBJ2-1, with 12 bases aligning to TRBD2. The CDR3 loop spans 15 amino acids. With V trimmed by 3 bases and J by 9 bases, 9 bases remained unmatched. CDR1 is DFQATT, CDR2 SNEGSKA, per germline (reference sequence). The CDR3: CSASSTSGSIGEQFF. DNA of the CDR3: TGCAGTGCTAGTTCGACTAGCGGGAGTATCGGTGAGCAGTTCTTC.

The sample holds a few counts of this clone. This rearrangement joins TRBV18 to TRBJ2-7; a weak D match, TRBD1 (6 bases). The germline V gene has CDR1 KGHSH and CDR2 LQKENI. This CDR3 region has 13 residues. The V end was cut by 4 bases, the J end by 4 bases, with 11 bases between. The CDR3 protein is CASSLQDSYEQYF. CDR3 nucleotide sequence: TGTGCCAGCTCACTCCAGGACAGTTACGAGCAGTACTTC. Full variable domain (missing parts from reference TRBV18 and TRBJ2-7): NAGVMQNPRHLVRRRGQEARLRCSPMKGHSHVYWYRQLPEEGLKFMVYLQKENIIDESGMPKERFSAEFPKEGPSILRIQQVVRGDSAAYFCASSLQDSYEQYFGPGTRLTVT.

The J gene is TRBJ2-3, the V gene TRBV7-3; the match to TRBD2 covers 7 bases. J lost 1 base, V lost 7 bases, and 5 bases had no gene match. Germline CDR1 and CDR2: SGHTA and FQGTGA. The CDR3 has 14 residues. CDR3 bases: TGTGCCAGCAAGCGGGATGGCGGCACAGATACGCAGTATTTT. Translated: CASKRDGGTDTQYF.

This clone was counted once. The rearrangement joins TRBV10-1 to TRBJ2-6, with TRBD2 as a possible D gene (6 bases). The V end was cut by 4 bases, the J end by 0 bases, with 16 bases between. The CDR3 covers 18 residues. CDR1 is WNHNN and CDR2 is SYGVQD in the germline V gene (reference sequence). CDR3: CASSVMGGSGSGANVLTF. CDR3 sequence (DNA): TGCGCCAGCAGTGTTATGGGGGGTTCGGGCTCTGGGGCCAACGTCCTGACTTTC.

The chain links TRBV7-9 to TRBJ2-4; 7 positions match TRBD2. V gave up 1 base and J gave up 1 base; unmatched junction bases: 4. The CDR3 runs to 16 residues. The germline V gene has CDR1 SEHNR and CDR2 FQNEAQ (reference sequence). CDR3 sequence (DNA): TGTGCCAGCAGCTTAGGGGGAGGGTCGGCCAAAAACATTCAGTACTTC. This encodes CASSLGGGSAKNIQYF. Full variable domain (missing parts from reference TRBV7-9 and TRBJ2-4): DTGVSQNPRHKITKRGQNVTFRCDPISEHNRLYWYRQTLGQGPEFLTYFQNEAQLEKSRLLSDRFSAERPKGSFSTLEIQRTEQGDSAMYLCASSLGGGSAKNIQYFGAGTRLSVL.

V and J are TRBV7-9 and TRBJ1-1, with D perhaps matching TRBD1 (5 bases). CDR1 SEHNR and CDR2 FQNEAQ come from the germline V gene (reference sequence). This CDR3 is 14 amino acids long. Trimming removed 4 bases at V and 4 bases at J, with 13 bases between. CDR3 nucleotide sequence: TGTGCCAGCAGCTCCCTCGGGGGAGGCACTGAAGCTTTCTTT. Amino acids: CASSSLGGGTEAFF.

This clone was picked up one time. The chain has TRBV10-3 and TRBJ2-3; TRBD2 matches 8 bases. The germline V gene encodes CDR1 ENHRY and CDR2 SYGVKD. The CDR3 contains 14 residues. V gave up 6 bases and J gave up 0 bases; unmatched junction bases: 2. The CDR3 region is CAIRTSASTDTQYF. DNA for the CDR3: TGTGCCATCAGGACTAGCGCTAGCACAGATACGCAGTATTTT.

This clone has just one count. The CDR3 protein is CASNGGASGNVARETQYF. The CDR3 region has the DNA TGTGCCAGTAATGGGGGGGCTAGCGGGAACGTAGCTCGAGAGACCCAGTACTTC. The genes are TRBV19 and TRBJ2-5; the match to TRBD2 covers 9 bases. V lost 7 bases and J lost 4; bases outside the gene matches: 19. Germline CDR1 reads LNHDA; CDR2 reads SQIVND (reference sequence). The CDR3 totals 18 residues.

The rearrangement links TRBV9 to TRBJ1-2; D remains unclear. From germline, CDR1 is SGDLS and CDR2 YYNGEE. This CDR3 has 15 amino acids. V lost 1 base, J lost 1 base, and 11 bases lay in between. For the CDR3, the DNA is TGTGCCAGCAGCGTATCCCACGGGTTTAACTATGGCTACACCTTC. Protein: CASSVSHGFNYGYTF.

This clone was seen only once. This chain joins TRBV7-3 and TRBJ2-5, with D possibly called TRBD1 or TRBD2 (5 bases each). Trimming pared 5 bases from V and 3 bases from J, leaving 13 bases between. Germline CDR1 is SGHTA and CDR2 is FQGTGA. The CDR3 covers 14 residues. As DNA, the CDR3 is TGTGCCAGCAGCCCCGAGGTGGGGGAAGAGACCCAGTACTTC. As protein: CASSPEVGEETQYF.